Sequencing of this TCR beta chain was carried out in a study of T cells in Graves' hyperthyroidism and ophthalmopathy. The overall study: Peripheral blood draws took place at initial diagnosis, ahead of any treatment. Notes on the study in general: Appearing also in blood were most of the thyroid clonotypes expanded above 0.001.

The V gene's germline CDR1 is SGHTA and CDR2 FQGNSA. This CDR3 is built from 12 residues. V was shortened by 1 base and J by 6 bases, with 6 bases between the two germline ends. RNA transcripts yielded amplified TCR beta CDR3 regions. HTBI primers were the set used in a first-round RT-PCR of the TCR CDR3. MiXCR, applied by TCRdb to the multiplex PCR reads, yields one record per CDR3 protein. The sample holds 450,000 to 550,000 distinct CDR3 sequences, roughly a quarter seen once. Diagnostic assessment was based on clinical symptoms, serum thyroxine and TRAb, thyroid ultrasound and orbital computed tomography. About 10 ml fresh peripheral blood yielded the PBMCs. This clonotype has ten or more counts. The antigen is not known.

The sample taken for sequencing was blood. This clonotype was obtained from a woman in her 30s with Graves' ophthalmopathy. The gene calls are TRBV7-2 and TRBJ1-2; no reliable D call. In DNA, the CDR3 is TGTGCCAGCAGCTTAGACGGGAATGGCTACACCTTC. Protein product: CASSLDGNGYTF. Using reference TRBV7-2 and TRBJ1-2 for the parts outside the CDR3, the full variable domain is GAGVSQSPSNKVTEKGKDVELRCDPISGHTALYWYRQSLGQGLEFLIYFQGNSAPDKSGLPSDRFSAERTGGSVSTLTIQRTQQEDSAVYLCASSLDGNGYTFGSGTRLTVV.